This T cell receptor beta chain was retrieved from a study of shared clonotypes between healthy human individuals. Study details: Plates per donor: three CD4 naive, three CD4 memory, two CD8 naive, one CD8 memory. Study-level results: The sharing of 5% to 6.5% of naive CD4 clonotypes was seen across a few donors.

Note on this clone: Its antigen is unidentified.

Several immunoSEQ plates received, in even portions, the genomic DNA of each subset. The method was immunoSEQ multiplex PCR; TCRdb's version includes in-frame clones alone and lacks a portion of them. Of about 1.9 million clones in the sample, 93% were seen once. CD45RO negativity and positive selection for CCR7 defined naive CD8 cells, a population that excluded terminally differentiated effector memory CD45RA+ cells. This clonotype was obtained from a man aged 18 to 29 in good health. Some clones in this sample may be carry-over from other donors' samples. Sequenced input: naive CD8+ T cells from PBMCs.

The DNA of the CDR3 is TGTGCCAGCAGCGTAGGGCATATGGGGGATACTGAAGCTTTCTTT. Translation: CASSVGHMGDTEAFF. This chain uses TRBV9 with TRBJ1-1, with a tentative D call TRBD1 (5 bases). V was cut by 0 bases and J by 5 bases, with 14 bases left in between. Germline values: CDR1 SGDLS, CDR2 YYNGEE. This CDR3 comprises 15 residues.